This T cell receptor beta chain was retrieved from a study of blood T cell repertoires in COVID-19 (dated by TCRdb to 2019 to 2021). Regarding the complete study: Samples covering the acute and convalescent phases of COVID-19 were provided by collaborators in the United States, Italy and Spain. The samples were drawn from the first 160 participants of the ongoing ImmuneRACE study and from 950 to 1,500 subjects provided by 6 global collaborators. The repertoires were released in a freely available public database intended as a resource for research on the immune response to SARS-CoV-2. The sample metadata nearly always contained a de-identified subject ID, COVID-19 status, age in years and sex. The prospective study material was composed of cDNA or gDNA derived from T cells, B-cell-depleted T cells, or PBMCs. HLA class I and class II types, where available, came from metadata supplied by the sample provider rather than from assay-based typing. The dataset comprised deeply sampled blood TCRbeta repertoires from subjects exposed to, actively infected with, or recovered from COVID-19. What the work shows at the level of the full study, not this receptor alone: The amount of clinical and demographic metadata varied by source and participant and was provided uncurated.

In regard to this clone: Its antigen is still unknown. Per-base qualities were not stored, and no clone one base away is much larger.

V is cut back by 4 bases and J by 6 bases, with 8 bases in the junction unmatched. The CDR3 numbers 14 residues from cysteine through phenylalanine. CDR3 DNA only is kept here, 42 bases in frame from base 1. CDR1 and CDR2 (SGHTA, FQGNSA) derive from the germline V gene. TCRbeta CDR3 regions were amplified from genomic DNA using the immunoSEQ Assay, a bias-controlled multiplex PCR. Per the authors' processing: Nucleated cell counts per sample were estimated from amplification of reference gene primers within the assay. To quantify the absolute abundance of each unique TCRbeta CDR3 rearrangement, sequence reads were collapsed and filtered. For each sample, productive Simpson clonality was calculated as the square root of Simpson's diversity index across productive rearrangements. In TCRdb, the immuneACCESS table is reduced to in-frame sequences with V and J assigned. These tables do not hold every clone; where another copy was compared, an unresolved V gene accounts for under half, and the others remain unexplained. The V and J calls and clone size were taken over from that table, and D and trimming were inferred from the DNA. Within this sample are about 250,000 clones, with 65% to 85% of them counted one time only. The top ten constitute approximately 5.9% of the sample.

Collaborating institutions collected whole blood in K2EDTA tubes following their own protocols. For TCRbeta analysis, collaborators shipped samples in one of three forms: frozen whole blood, isolated PBMCs, or DNA extracted from either of those sample types. The sample comprised peripheral blood. In this chain, TRBV7-2 is recombined with TRBJ1-2; 7 middle bases align to TRBD1. The source is a man aged 80 or over with acute or convalescent COVID-19. The base sequence is TGTGCCAGCAGCTCGACAGGGCGTCTCAATGGCTACACCTTC. It translates as CASSSTGRLNGYTF.